There are many counts of the clone carrying this TCR beta chain. As yet, its antigen is unknown. The record originates from a study of T-cell reconstitution after alpha-beta-depleted transplantation in children. Trimming cost V 0 bases and J 6 bases, with 14 bases left between them. This CDR3 region has 15 residues. The germline V gene has CDR1 SGHRS and CDR2 YFSETQ. Study-level results: TCRbeta diversity was high at day 60 in some patients (a result of surviving recipient T cells and thymic progenitors). One year after transplant, T-cell counts and diversity came mostly from newly produced T cells. Reportedly, roughly two months post-transplant, alpha-beta T cells arose from several hundred expanded graft clones.

Unique molecular identifiers were incorporated during preparation of the TCRbeta library. TCRdb recomputed calls from the PCR reads with MiXCR, one row per CDR3 protein. The table lists about 200,000 distinct CDR3 sequences, 7.5% to 9.5% of them singletons. This chain connects TRBV5-1 to TRBJ2-3, with D unclear. This sequence was found in a male patient aged 2-15 years who had a stem cell transplant for acute myeloid leukemia, so the T cells may come from the graft donor. Sequencing was performed on PBMCs, mostly from graft donor cells, taken 360 days after TCRalphabeta/CD19-depleted stem cell transplant. DNA for the CDR3: TGCGCCAGCAGCTTGGGGAGCCGTACTCACGATACGCAGTATTTT. Translated, it gives CASSLGSRTHDTQYF.